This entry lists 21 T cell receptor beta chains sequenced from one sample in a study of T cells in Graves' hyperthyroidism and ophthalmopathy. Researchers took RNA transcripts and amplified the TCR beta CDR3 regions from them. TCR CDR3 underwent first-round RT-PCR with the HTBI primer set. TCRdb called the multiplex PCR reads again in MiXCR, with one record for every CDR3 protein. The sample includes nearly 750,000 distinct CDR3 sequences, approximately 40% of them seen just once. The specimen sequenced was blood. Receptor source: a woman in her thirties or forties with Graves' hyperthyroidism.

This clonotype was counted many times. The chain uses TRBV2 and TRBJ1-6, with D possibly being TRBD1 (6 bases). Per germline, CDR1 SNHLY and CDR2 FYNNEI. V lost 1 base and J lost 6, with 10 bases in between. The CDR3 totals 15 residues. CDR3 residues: CASSEETGTNSPLHF. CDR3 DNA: TGTGCCAGCAGTGAAGAAACAGGGACTAATTCACCCCTCCACTTT.

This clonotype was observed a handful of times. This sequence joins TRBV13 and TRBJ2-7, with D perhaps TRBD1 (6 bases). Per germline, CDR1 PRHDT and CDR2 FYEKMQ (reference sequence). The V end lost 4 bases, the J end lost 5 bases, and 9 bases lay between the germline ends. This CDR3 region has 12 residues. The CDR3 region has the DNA TGTGCCAGCAGCTCGTACAGGGACGAGCAGTACTTC. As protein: CASSSYRDEQYF.

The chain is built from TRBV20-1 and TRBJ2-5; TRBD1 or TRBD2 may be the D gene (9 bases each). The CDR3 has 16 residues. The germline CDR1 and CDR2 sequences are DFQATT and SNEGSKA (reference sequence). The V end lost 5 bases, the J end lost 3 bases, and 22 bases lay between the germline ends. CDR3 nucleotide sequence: TGCAGTGCTCCCCACAGGGGGCTAGCGGGGAAAGAGACCCAGTACTTC. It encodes CSAPHRGLAGKETQYF.

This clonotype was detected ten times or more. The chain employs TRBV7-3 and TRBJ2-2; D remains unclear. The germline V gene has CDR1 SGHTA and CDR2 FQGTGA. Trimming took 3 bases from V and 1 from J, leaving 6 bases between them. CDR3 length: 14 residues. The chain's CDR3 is CASSFNGNTGELFF. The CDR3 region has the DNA TGTGCCAGCAGCTTTAACGGGAACACCGGGGAGCTGTTTTTT. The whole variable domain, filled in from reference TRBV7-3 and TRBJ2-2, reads GAGVSQTPSNKVTEKGKYVELRCDPISGHTALYWYRQSLGQGPEFLIYFQGTGAADDSGLPNDRFFAVRPEGSVSTLKIQRTERGDSAVYLCASSFNGNTGELFFGEGSRLTVL.

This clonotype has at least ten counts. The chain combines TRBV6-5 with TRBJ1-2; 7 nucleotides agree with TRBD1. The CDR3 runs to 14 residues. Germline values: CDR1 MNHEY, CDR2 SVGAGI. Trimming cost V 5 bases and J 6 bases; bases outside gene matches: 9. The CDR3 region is CASSPSRQGDGYTF. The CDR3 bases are TGTGCCAGCAGTCCCTCACGACAGGGTGATGGCTACACCTTC.

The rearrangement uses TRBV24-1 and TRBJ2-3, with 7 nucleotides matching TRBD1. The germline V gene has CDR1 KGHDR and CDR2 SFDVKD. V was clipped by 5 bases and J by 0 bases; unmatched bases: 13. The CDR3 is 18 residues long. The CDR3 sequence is CATSGGQKKRTSTDTQYF. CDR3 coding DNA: TGTGCCACCAGTGGGGGACAGAAAAAACGAACAAGCACAGATACGCAGTATTTT.

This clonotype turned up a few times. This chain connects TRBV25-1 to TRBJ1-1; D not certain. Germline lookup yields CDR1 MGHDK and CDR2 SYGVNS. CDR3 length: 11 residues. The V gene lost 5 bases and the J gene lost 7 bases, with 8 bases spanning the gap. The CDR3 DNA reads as TGTGCCAGCAGTTTCTCGGGTGAAGCTTTCTTT. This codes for CASSFSGEAFF.

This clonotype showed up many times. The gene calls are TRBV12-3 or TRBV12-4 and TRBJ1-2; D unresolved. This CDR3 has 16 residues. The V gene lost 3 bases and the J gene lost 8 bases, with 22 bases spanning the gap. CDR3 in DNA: TGTGCCAGCAGTTTGACTCTGGACGGCCTGGGCGTCGGCTACACCTTC. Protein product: CASSLTLDGLGVGYTF.

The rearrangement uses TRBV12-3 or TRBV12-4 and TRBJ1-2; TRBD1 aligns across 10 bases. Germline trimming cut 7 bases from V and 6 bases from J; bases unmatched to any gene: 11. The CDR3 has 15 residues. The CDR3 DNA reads TGTGCCAGCACTCCGTTGGACAGGGGGTGGGATGGCTACACCTTC. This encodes CASTPLDRGWDGYTF.

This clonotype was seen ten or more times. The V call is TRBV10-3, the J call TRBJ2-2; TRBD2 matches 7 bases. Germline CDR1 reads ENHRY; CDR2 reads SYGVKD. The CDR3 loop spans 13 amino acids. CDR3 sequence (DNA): TGTGTTTCGGCTAGCGGGAACACCGGGGAGCTGTTTTTT. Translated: CVSASGNTGELFF.

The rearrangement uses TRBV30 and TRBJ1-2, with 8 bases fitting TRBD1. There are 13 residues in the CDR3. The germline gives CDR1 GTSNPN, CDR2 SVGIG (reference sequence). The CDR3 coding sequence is TGTGCGGCGGGACAGGCCCCTAACTATGGCTACACCTTC. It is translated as CAAGQAPNYGYTF. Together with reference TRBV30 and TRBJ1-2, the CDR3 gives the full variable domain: SQTIHQWPATLVQPVGSPLSLECTVEGTSNPNLYWYRQAAGRGLQLLFYSVGIGQISSEVPQNLSASRPQDRQFILSSKKLLLSDSGFYLCAAGQAPNYGYTFGSGTRLTVV.

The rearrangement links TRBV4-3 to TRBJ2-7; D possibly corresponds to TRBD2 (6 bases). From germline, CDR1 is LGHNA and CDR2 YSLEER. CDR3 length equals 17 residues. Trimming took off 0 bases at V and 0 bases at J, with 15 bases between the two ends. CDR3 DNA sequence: TGCGCCAGCAGCCAAGAGGGGGGACTGAGGAGCTCCTACGAGCAGTACTTC. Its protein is CASSQEGGLRSSYEQYF.

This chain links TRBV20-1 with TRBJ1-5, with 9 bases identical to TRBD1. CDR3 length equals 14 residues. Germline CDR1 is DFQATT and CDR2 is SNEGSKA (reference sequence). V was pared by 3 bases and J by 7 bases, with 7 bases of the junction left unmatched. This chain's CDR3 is CSARAGTGKQPQHF. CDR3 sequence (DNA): TGCAGTGCTAGGGCCGGGACAGGGAAGCAGCCCCAGCATTTT.

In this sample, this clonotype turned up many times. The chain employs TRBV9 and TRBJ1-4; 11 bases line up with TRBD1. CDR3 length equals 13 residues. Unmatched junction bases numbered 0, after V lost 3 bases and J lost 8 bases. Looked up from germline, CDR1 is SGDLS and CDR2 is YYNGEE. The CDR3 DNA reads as TGTGCCAGCAGCGGGACAGGGGGCGAAAAACTGTTTTTT. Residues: CASSGTGGEKLFF.

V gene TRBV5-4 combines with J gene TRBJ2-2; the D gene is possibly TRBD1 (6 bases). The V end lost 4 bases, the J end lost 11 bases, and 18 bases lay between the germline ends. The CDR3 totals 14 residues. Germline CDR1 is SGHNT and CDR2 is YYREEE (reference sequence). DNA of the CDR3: TGTGCCAGCAGCCCCGGGACAACCTACAATGAGCTGTTTTTT. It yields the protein CASSPGTTYNELFF.

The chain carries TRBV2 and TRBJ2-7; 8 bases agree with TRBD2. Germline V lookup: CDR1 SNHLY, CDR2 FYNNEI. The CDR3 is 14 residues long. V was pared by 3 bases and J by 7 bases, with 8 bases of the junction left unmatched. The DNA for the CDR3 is TGTGCCAGCAGTGAGGGTAGCGGGGCGAGGGAGCAGTACTTC. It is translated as CASSEGSGAREQYF.

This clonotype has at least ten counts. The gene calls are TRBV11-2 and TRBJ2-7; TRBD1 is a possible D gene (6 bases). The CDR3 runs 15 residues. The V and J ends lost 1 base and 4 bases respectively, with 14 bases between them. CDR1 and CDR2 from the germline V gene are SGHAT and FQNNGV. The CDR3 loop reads CASSLGQDRRYEQYF. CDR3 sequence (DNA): TGTGCCAGCAGCTTAGGACAGGATAGGAGGTACGAGCAGTACTTC.

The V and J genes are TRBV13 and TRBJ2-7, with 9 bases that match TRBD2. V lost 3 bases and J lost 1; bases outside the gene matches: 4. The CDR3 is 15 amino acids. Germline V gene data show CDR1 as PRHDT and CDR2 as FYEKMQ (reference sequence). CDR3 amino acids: CASSFVLAGSYEQYF. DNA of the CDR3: TGTGCCAGCAGCTTCGTACTAGCGGGTTCCTACGAGCAGTACTTC.

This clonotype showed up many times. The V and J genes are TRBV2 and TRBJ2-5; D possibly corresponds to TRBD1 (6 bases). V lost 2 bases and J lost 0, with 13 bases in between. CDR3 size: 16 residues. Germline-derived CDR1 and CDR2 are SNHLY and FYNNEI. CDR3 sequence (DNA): TGTGCCAGCAGTGAACTGGGGGCGAGGTACCAAGAGACCCAGTACTTC. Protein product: CASSELGARYQETQYF.

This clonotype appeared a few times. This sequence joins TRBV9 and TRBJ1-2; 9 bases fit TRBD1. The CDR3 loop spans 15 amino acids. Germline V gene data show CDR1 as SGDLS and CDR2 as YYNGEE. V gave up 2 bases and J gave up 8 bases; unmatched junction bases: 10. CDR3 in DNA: TGTGCCAGCAGCGTGGTGGGGACAGGGCGCGGCGGCTACACCTTC. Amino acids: CASSVVGTGRGGYTF.

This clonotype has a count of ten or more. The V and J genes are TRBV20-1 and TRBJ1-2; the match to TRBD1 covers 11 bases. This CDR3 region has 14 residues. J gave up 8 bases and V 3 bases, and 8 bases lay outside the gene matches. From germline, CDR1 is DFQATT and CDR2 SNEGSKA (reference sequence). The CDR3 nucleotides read TGCAGTGCTAGTGTCCGGACAGGGGGCAACGGCTACACCTTC. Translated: CSASVRTGGNGYTF.